This TCR beta chain was obtained from a study of CD8 T cells in Susac syndrome. Study-level background: Patients with Susac syndrome were therapy-naive, on corticosteroids, or on intravenous immunoglobulin alone at the time that blood was drawn.

V dropped 1 base and J dropped 4; count of bases not matched to a gene: 8. The V gene's germline CDR1 is SEHNR and CDR2 FQNEAQ (reference sequence). This CDR3 contains 16 residues. RNA totalling roughly 0.5 to 1 ug underwent reverse transcription with random hexamers. By means of immunoSEQ multiplex PCR, TCR beta CDR3 spanning 54 Vbeta and 13 Jbeta underwent amplification. TCRdb itself ran the immunoSEQ multiplex PCR reads through MiXCR, one entry per CDR3 protein. The sample carries roughly 100,000 distinct CDR3 sequences, 85% to 95% recorded once. V and J are TRBV7-9 and TRBJ1-2, with 8 bases aligning to TRBD1. The sequenced material came from CD4+ T cells from PBMCs. This receptor was obtained from a human donor with Susac syndrome. CDR3 coding DNA: TGTGCCAGCAGCTTAGGCACGACAGGGGAGGGCTATGGCTACACCTTC. Protein: CASSLGTTGEGYGYTF.